This TCR beta chain was identified during a study of vaccination and CD4 T cells after COVID-19. Regarding the study as a whole: In convalescent patients, 304 of 307 vaccine-specific clones were spike mono-reactive. Only after vaccination were a median around 83% of convalescents' reactive clones seen. Data came from relatively few convalescent patients and lacked early post-infection timepoints.

The CDR3 contains 11 residues. Between the trimmed V and J ends, which lost 3 bases and 8 bases, there was a span of 7 bases. CD4+ T cells that had been cultured provided DNA sequenced with the Oncomine TCR Beta short-read assay. TCRdb passed the PCR reads through MiXCR, listing each CDR3 protein once. This sample has around 15,000 distinct CDR3 sequences, with roughly 43% found just once. Specified treatment: 10-day PBMC culture with coronavirus spike peptide pools or control peptides (ViraFEST assay). Each well held 2 million to 2.5 million PBMCs in IL-2 (about 10 IU/ml) medium with 10 ug/ml peptide pools. Concerning this clonotype: As yet, its antigen is unknown.

J is TRBJ1-1 and V is TRBV12-3 or TRBV12-4; the D is unclear. Specimen: CD4+ T cells from blood, cultured in vitro, collected before SARS-CoV-2 vaccination. The TCR originated in a human donor who had recovered from COVID-19. The CDR3 here is CASSLKAEAFF. CDR3 sequence (DNA): TGTGCCAGCAGTTTGAAGGCCGAAGCTTTCTTT.